This T cell receptor (beta chain) is drawn from a study of siplizumab effects on memory and regulatory T cells. CDR1 is MNHEY and CDR2 is SMNVEV in the germline V gene (reference sequence). J lost 5 bases, V lost 6 bases, and 4 bases had no gene match. The CDR3 sequence is 14 residues long. Clones were sequenced by immunoSEQ multiplex PCR, and TCRdb holds only the in-frame ones, with some missing. In the table there are some 100,000 clones, 90% to 95% of which are singletons. The sequenced sample was Tregs sorted from blood. The receptor was isolated from a human donor in good health. The V call is TRBV27, the J call TRBJ2-3, with 11 positions matching TRBD2. This CDR3 is CASRKGLAGDTQYF. CDR3 coding DNA: TGTGCCAGCAGAAAAGGACTAGCGGGAGATACGCAGTATTTT.